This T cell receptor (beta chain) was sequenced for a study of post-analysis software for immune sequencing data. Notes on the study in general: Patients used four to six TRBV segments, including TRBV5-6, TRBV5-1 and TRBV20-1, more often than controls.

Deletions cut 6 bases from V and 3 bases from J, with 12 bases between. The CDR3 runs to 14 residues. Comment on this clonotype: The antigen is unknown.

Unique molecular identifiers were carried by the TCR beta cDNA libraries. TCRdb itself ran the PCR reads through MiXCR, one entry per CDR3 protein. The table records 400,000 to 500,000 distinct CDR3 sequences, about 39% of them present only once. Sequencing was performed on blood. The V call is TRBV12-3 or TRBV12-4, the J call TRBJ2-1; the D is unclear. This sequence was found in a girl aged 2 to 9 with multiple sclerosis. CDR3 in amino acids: CASRGSSYYNEQFF. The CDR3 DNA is TGTGCCAGCAGGGGCTCCAGTTACTACAATGAGCAGTTCTTC.